This T cell receptor beta chain was found in a study of identical twins. Note on this clonotype: Its antigen is undetermined.

General observations from the study: Modelling approaches yielded underestimates of out-of-frame TCR alpha sharing between monozygotic twins. In zero-insertion analyses, partial confounding could arise from invariant MAIT and iNKT cells. Reduced insertions were recorded for abundant cord blood beta clonotypes, with no such pattern in memory repertoires.

TCRdb called the 5' RACE reads again in MiXCR, with one record for every CDR3 protein. The sample lists over 550,000 distinct CDR3 sequences, around 7.5% seen once, with 1.6% in the top ten. The germline V gene encodes CDR1 SSHAT and CDR2 FNYEAQ (reference sequence). The CDR3 is 17 residues long. V was cut by 5 bases and J by 7 bases, with 26 bases left in between. This sample also appeared in a second study, on yellow fever vaccine responses in identical twins. From that report: Twins reportedly showed a vaccine T cell response that seemed partly convergent and partly personalized.

This TCR was recovered from a woman aged 18-30 years in good health. J is TRBJ1-2 and V is TRBV7-7; maybe TRBD1 (6 bases). Sequencing was done on a sample of PBMCs. The CDR3 DNA reads TGTGCCAGCAGCCCCCCGGGGGCGCGTTTTCTGGGGTTTGGCTACACCTTC. It encodes CASSPPGARFLGFGYTF.